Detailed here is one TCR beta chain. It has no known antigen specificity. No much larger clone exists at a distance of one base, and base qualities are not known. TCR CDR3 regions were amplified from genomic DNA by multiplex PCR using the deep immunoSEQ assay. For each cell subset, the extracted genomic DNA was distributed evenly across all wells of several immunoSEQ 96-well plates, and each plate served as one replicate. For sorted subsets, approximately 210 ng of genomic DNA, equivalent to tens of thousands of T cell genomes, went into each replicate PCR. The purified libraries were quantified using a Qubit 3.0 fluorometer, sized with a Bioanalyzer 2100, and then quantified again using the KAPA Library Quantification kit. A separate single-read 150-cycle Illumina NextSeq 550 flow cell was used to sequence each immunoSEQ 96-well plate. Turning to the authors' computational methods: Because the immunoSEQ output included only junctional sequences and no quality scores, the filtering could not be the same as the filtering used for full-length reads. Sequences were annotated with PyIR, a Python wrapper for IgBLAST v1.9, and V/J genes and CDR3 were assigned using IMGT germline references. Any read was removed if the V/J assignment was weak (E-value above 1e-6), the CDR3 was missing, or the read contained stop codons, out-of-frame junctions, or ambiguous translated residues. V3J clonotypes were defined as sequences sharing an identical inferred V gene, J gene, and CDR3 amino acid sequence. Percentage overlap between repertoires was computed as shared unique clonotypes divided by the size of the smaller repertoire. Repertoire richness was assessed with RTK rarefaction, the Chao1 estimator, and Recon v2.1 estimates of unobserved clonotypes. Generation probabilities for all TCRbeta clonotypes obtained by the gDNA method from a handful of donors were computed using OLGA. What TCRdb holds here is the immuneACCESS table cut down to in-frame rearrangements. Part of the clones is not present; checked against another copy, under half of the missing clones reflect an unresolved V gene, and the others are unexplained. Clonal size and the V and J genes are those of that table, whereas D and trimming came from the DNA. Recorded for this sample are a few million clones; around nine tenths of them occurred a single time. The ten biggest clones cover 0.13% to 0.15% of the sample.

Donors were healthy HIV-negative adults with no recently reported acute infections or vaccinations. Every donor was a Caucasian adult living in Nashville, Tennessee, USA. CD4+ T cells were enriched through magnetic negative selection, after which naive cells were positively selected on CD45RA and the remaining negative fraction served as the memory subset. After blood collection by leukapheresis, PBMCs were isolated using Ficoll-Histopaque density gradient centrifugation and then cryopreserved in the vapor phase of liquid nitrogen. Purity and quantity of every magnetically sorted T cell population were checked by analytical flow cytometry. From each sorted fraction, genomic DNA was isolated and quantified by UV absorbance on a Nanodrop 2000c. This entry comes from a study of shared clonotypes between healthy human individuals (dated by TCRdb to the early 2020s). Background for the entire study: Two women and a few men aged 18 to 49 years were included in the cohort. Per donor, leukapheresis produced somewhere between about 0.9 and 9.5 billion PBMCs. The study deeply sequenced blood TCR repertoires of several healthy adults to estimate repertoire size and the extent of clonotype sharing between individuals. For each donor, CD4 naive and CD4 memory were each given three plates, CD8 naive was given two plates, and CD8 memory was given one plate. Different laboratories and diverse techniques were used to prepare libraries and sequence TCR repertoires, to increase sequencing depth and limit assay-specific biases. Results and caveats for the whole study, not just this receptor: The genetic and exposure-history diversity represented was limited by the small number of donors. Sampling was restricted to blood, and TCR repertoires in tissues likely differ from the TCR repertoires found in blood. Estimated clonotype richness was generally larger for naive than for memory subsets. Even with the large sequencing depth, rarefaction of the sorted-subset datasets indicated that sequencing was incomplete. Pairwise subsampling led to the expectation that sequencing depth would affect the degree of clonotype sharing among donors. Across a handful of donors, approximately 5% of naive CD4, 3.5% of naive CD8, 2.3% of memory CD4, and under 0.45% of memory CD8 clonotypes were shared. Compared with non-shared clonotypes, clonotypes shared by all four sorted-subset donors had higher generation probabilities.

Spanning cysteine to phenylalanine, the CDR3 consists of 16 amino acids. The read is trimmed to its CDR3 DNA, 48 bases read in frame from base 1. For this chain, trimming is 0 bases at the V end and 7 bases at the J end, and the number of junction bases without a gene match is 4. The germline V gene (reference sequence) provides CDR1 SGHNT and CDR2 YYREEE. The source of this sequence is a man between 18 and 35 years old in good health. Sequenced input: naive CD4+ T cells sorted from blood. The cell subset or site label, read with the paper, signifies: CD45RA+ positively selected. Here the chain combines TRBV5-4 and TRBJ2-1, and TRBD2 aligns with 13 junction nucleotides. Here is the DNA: TGTGCCAGCAGCTTGGGGAGGACTAGCGGGAGTAATGAGCAGTTCTTC. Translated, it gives CASSLGRTSGSNEQFF.